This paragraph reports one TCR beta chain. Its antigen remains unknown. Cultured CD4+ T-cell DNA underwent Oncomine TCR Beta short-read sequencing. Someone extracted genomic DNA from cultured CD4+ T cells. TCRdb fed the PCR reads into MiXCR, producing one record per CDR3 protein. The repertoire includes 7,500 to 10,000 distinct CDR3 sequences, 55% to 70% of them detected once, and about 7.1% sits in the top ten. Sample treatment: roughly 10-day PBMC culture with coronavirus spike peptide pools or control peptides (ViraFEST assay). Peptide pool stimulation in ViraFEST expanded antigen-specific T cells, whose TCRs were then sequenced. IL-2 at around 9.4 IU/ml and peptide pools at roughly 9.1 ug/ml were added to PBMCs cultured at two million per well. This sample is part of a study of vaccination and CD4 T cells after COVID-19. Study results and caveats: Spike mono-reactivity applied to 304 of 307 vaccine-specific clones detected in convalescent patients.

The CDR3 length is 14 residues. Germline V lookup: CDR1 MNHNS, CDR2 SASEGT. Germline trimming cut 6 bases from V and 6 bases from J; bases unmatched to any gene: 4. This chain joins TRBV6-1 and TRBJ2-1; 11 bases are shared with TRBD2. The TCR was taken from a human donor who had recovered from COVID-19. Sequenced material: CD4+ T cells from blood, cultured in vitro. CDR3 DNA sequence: TGTGCCAGCAGCCGACTAGCGGGATCCAATGAGCAGTTCTTC. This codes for CASSRLAGSNEQFF.